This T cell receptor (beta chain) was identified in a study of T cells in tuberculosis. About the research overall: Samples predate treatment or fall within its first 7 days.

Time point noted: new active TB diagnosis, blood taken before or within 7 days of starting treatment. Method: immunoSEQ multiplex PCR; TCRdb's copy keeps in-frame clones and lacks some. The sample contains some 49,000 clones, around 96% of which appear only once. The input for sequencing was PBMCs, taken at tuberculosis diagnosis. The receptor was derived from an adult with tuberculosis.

CDR3 in DNA: TGTGCCAGCAGTTCCGTAGCGGGAGGGGGTGCAGATACGCAGTATTTT. Protein: CASSSVAGGGADTQYF. The rearrangement joins TRBV27 to TRBJ2-3, with TRBD2 matching 11 bases. Germline CDR1 is MNHEY and CDR2 is SMNVEV (reference sequence). The CDR3 length is 16 residues. The trim removed 4 bases at V and 4 bases at J, leaving 7 bases unmatched.